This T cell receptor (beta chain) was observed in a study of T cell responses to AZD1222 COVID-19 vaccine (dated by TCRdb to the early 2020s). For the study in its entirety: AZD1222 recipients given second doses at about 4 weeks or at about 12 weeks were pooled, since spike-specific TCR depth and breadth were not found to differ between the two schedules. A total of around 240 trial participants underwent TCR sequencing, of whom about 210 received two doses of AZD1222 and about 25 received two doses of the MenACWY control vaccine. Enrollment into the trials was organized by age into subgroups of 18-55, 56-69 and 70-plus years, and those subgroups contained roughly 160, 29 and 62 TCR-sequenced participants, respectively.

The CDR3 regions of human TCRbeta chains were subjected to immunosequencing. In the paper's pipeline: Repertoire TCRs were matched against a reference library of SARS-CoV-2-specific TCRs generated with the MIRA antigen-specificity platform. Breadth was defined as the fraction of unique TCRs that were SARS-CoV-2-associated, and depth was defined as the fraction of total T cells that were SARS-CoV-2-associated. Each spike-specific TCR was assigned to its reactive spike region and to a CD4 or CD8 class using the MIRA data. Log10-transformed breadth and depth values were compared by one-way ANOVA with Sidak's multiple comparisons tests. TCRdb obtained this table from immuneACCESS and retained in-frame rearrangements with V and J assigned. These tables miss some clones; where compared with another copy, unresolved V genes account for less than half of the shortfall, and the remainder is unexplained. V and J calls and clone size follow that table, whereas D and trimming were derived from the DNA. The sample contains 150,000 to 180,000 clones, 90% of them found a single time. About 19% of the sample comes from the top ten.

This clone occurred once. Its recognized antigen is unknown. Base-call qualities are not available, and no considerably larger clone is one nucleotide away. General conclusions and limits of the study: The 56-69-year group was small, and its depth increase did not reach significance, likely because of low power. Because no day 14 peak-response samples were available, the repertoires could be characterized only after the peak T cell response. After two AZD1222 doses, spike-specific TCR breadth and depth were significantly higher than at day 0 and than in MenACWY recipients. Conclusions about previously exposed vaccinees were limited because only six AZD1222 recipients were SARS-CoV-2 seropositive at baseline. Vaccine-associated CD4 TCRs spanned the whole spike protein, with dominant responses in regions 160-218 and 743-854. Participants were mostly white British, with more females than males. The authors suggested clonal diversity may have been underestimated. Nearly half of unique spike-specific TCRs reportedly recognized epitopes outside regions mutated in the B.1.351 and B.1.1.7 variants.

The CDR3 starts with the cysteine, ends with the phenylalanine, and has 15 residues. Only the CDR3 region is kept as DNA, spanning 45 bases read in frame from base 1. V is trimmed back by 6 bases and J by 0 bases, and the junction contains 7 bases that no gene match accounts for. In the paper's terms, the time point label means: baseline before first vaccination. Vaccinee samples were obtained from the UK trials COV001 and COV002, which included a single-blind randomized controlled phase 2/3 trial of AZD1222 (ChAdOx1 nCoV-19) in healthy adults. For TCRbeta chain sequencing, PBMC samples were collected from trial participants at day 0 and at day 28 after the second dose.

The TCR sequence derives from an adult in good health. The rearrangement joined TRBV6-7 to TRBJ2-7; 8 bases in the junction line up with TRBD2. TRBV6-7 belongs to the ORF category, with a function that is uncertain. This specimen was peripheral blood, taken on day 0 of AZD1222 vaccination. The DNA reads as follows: TGTGCCAGCAGGAACTTAACTAGCGGCTCCTACGAGCAGTACTTC. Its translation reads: CASRNLTSGSYEQYF.